This TCR beta chain was sequenced in a study of blood T cell repertoires in COVID-19. The germline gives CDR1 SEHNR, CDR2 FQNEAQ (reference sequence). The CDR3 runs to 15 residues. The ends lost 5 bases at V and 7 bases at J; junction bases unmatched: 8. Profiled with immunoSEQ multiplex PCR; TCRdb holds only in-frame clones, not every one. The data contain 180,000 or so clones, 86% of them singletons. The sample taken for sequencing was peripheral blood. This chain joins TRBV7-9 and TRBJ1-4; 9 nucleotides align to TRBD1. The receptor comes from a woman in her thirties with active or convalescent COVID-19. CDR3 DNA sequence: TGTGCCAGCAGCGTTGGGGGGACAGGGAGTGAAAAACTGTTTTTT. Its translation: CASSVGGTGSEKLFF.